Sequencing of this T cell receptor (delta chain) was carried out in a study of Vδ1+ human thymocytes. Broader study findings: Thymic TRG and TRD repertoires appeared highly polyclonal, with Gaussian CDR3 length distributions. The authors advised highly purified populations and single-cell validation. TRG sequences recurred across donors, whereas TRD sequences stayed essentially private.

Sequences come from RNA converted to cDNA by reverse transcription. CDR3 amplicons came from multiplex PCR with pooled V-gene forward and constant-region reverse primers. TCRdb redid the clone calls on the multiplex PCR reads with CATT. The data contain roughly 76,000 delta-chain clones, approximately 34% of them seen just once; the ten biggest clones take up around 0.3%. Germline CDR1 reads TSWWSYY; CDR2 reads QGS. The CDR3 consists of 17 residues. Trimming cost V 1 base and J 7 bases; bases outside gene matches: 15. After alphabeta T cell depletion, CD3+ Vdelta1+ Vdelta2- thymocytes were sorted. Purity of the sorted Vdelta1+ thymocytes ranged from roughly 96% to 99.6%. Points on this clone: Its antigen is as yet unknown.

The sequence was obtained from a boy under two years old who had congenital heart surgery. The rearrangement links TRDV1 to TRDJ1, with 7 nucleotides matching TRDD3. Specimen: Vdelta1+ gamma-delta thymocytes from the thymus. Documented subset: FACS-sorted CD3+ TCRalphabeta- TCRVdelta1+ TCRVdelta2- thymocytes. CDR3 nucleotide sequence: TGTGCTCTTGGGGAACATAAATACGTGGCAGGATACGGTAAACTCATCTTT. Translated, it gives CALGEHKYVAGYGKLIF.